The rows below give T cell receptor beta chains drawn from one sample of a study of cytomegalovirus exposure and HLA in healthy donors. Sequenced by immunoSEQ multiplex PCR; TCRdb stores in-frame clones only, minus some. The sample holds roughly 120,000 clones, roughly 93% seen once. The material sequenced was PBMCs. These receptors came from a woman between 18 and 29 years old in good health and CMV-seronegative. CDR3s include the opening cysteine and the closing phenylalanine or tryptophan. Fields, in order: D gene, J gene, clone size, V gene, CDR3 DNA, CDR3 protein. A D gene is named only where the DNA matches it firmly. Size values are once, few and many counts, or a class for expanded clones, and some rows have none.

d_gene: TRBD2; j_gene: TRBJ2-5; abundance: once; v_gene: TRBV4-2; CDR3nt: TGTGCCAGCAGCCAATTTCGAGCGGGGAACTCGTACCAAGAGACCCAGTACTTC; CDR3aa: CASSQFRAGNSYQETQYF
d_gene: TRBD1; j_gene: TRBJ1-4; abundance: -; v_gene: TRBV5-1; CDR3nt: TGCGCCAGCAGCCGGGCAGGGGGCGAAAAACTGTTTTTT; CDR3aa: CASSRAGGEKLFF
d_gene: -; j_gene: TRBJ1-1; abundance: -; v_gene: TRBV2; CDR3nt: TGTGCCAGCAGGGGGGAGGTGAACACTGAAGCTTTCTTT; CDR3aa: CASRGEVNTEAFF
d_gene: -; j_gene: TRBJ1-2; abundance: -; v_gene: TRBV30; CDR3nt: TGTGCCTGGAAACGGGGAGGCTATGGCTACACCTTC; CDR3aa: CAWKRGGYGYTF
d_gene: TRBD1; j_gene: TRBJ2-2; abundance: -; v_gene: TRBV2; CDR3nt: TGTGCCAACGGACAGGGACGCACCGGGGAGCTGTTTTTT; CDR3aa: CANGQGRTGELFF
d_gene: -; j_gene: TRBJ2-7; abundance: few; v_gene: TRBV2; CDR3nt: TGTGCCAGCAGTGAAGCGCTTATCAGCTACGAGCAGTACTTC; CDR3aa: CASSEALISYEQYF
d_gene: -; j_gene: TRBJ1-4; abundance: -; v_gene: TRBV6-1; CDR3nt: TGTGCCACCATTAGGACATGGGGTGAAAAACTGTTTTTT; CDR3aa: CATIRTWGEKLFF
d_gene: TRBD2; j_gene: TRBJ2-1; abundance: -; v_gene: TRBV5-1; CDR3nt: TGCGCCAGCAGCCCCGGGACTACGTTAGGGGATGAGCAGTTCTTC; CDR3aa: CASSPGTTLGDEQFF
d_gene: -; j_gene: TRBJ1-5; abundance: -; v_gene: TRBV6-1; CDR3nt: TGTGCCAGCAGTGAACAGGGTAGCAATCAGCCCCAGCATTTT; CDR3aa: CASSEQGSNQPQHF
d_gene: TRBD1; j_gene: TRBJ1-3; abundance: -; v_gene: TRBV28; CDR3nt: TGTGCCAGCAAAGCGGACAGGACTTCTGGAAACACCATATATTTT; CDR3aa: CASKADRTSGNTIYF
d_gene: -; j_gene: TRBJ1-4; abundance: -; v_gene: TRBV7-9; CDR3nt: TGTGCCAGCACCTCCCGTGAGGCTGCTAATGAAAAACTGTTTTTT; CDR3aa: CASTSREAANEKLFF
d_gene: -; j_gene: TRBJ1-1; abundance: once; v_gene: TRBV28; CDR3nt: TGTGCCAGCAGTTTTCATGGGGGCGGCACTGAAGCTTTCTTT; CDR3aa: CASSFHGGGTEAFF
d_gene: -; j_gene: TRBJ2-7; abundance: -; v_gene: TRBV11-2; CDR3nt: TGTGCCAGCAGCTTAGAGGCGGGCCACTACGAGCAGTACTTC; CDR3aa: CASSLEAGHYEQYF
d_gene: -; j_gene: TRBJ1-2; abundance: -; v_gene: TRBV27; CDR3nt: TGTGCCAGCAGGCCGTCGGCGGGGGGCGGTGTCTATGGCTACACCTTC; CDR3aa: CASRPSAGGGVYGYTF
d_gene: -; j_gene: TRBJ2-7; abundance: -; v_gene: TRBV5-6; CDR3nt: TGTGCCAGCAGCCCCGACGTAGCGGAGATGGGCTACGAGCAGTACTTC; CDR3aa: CASSPDVAEMGYEQYF
d_gene: -; j_gene: TRBJ2-5; abundance: -; v_gene: TRBV25-1; CDR3nt: TGTGCCAGCAGTGAGATACACGATGAGACCCAGTACTTC; CDR3aa: CASSEIHDETQYF
d_gene: TRBD1; j_gene: TRBJ2-3; abundance: few; v_gene: TRBV10-1; CDR3nt: TGCGCCAGCAAGGGGGACAGGGAATCAGATACGCAGTATTTT; CDR3aa: CASKGDRESDTQYF
d_gene: TRBD1; j_gene: TRBJ1-1; abundance: -; v_gene: TRBV6-5; CDR3nt: TGTGCCAGCAGGCTCACAGGGGGCTTTGAAGCTTTCTTT; CDR3aa: CASRLTGGFEAFF
d_gene: TRBD2; j_gene: TRBJ2-3; abundance: -; v_gene: TRBV9; CDR3nt: TGTGCCAGCAGCGTAGACGGGAGGACTAGCACAGATACGCAGTATTTT; CDR3aa: CASSVDGRTSTDTQYF
d_gene: -; j_gene: TRBJ1-1; abundance: -; v_gene: TRBV19; CDR3nt: TGTGCCAGTAGTATATCGGTGAGCACTGAAGCTTTCTTT; CDR3aa: CASSISVSTEAFF
d_gene: -; j_gene: TRBJ1-2; abundance: -; v_gene: TRBV11-2; CDR3nt: TGTGCCAGCAGTCCAGGGGTTCCTAACTATGGCTACACCTTC; CDR3aa: CASSPGVPNYGYTF
d_gene: TRBD1; j_gene: TRBJ1-2; abundance: -; v_gene: TRBV18; CDR3nt: TGTGCCAGCTCACCCCCCAACAGGGGGACTAATGGCTACACCTTC; CDR3aa: CASSPPNRGTNGYTF